The 31 T cell receptor beta chains given below trace back to one sample, sequenced in a study of cytomegalovirus exposure and HLA in healthy donors (dated by TCRdb to about 2017). The method was the immunoSEQ multiplex PCR assay. A mixture of 60 forward primers for TCR Vbeta segments and 13 reverse primers for TCR Jbeta segments was used in the multiplex PCR. TCRdb carries this immuneACCESS record with in-frame sequences only. Its versions omit some clonotypes, under half of them owing to an unresolved V gene in the studies checked, with the rest unexplained. The sample data list 100,000 or so clones, and less than 85% of these were observed just once. 5% to 5.5% of the sample is in the top ten clones. The sample was PBMCs. The receptor set was obtained from a man younger than 40 in good health and CMV-seropositive.

The CDR3 is CAWGQGSYNEQFF. CDR3 sequence (DNA): TGTGCCTGGGGCCAGGGCTCCTACAATGAGCAGTTCTTC. V usage is TRBV30 and J usage is TRBJ2-1; D possibly corresponds to TRBD1 (5 bases). Germline CDR1 reads GTSNPN; CDR2 reads SVGIG (reference sequence). The V and J ends lost 5 bases and 0 bases respectively, with 8 bases between them. CDR3 size: 13 residues.

This clone was counted only a few times. CDR3: CASSADRRDRGWDEQFF. In DNA, the CDR3 is TGTGCCAGCAGCGCGGACCGCCGGGACAGGGGATGGGATGAGCAGTTCTTC. The V call is TRBV9, the J call TRBJ2-1; 10 bases are shared with TRBD1. The V gene end was trimmed by 3 bases and the J gene end by 8 bases; junction bases not matched to a gene: 14. Per germline, CDR1 SGDLS and CDR2 YYNGEE. The CDR3 is 17 residues long.

This clone was counted once. The CDR3 loop is CASSQSSREGYTF. As DNA, the CDR3 is TGTGCCAGCAGCCAAAGCTCCAGGGAAGGCTACACCTTC. The chain couples TRBV14 to TRBJ1-2; TRBD1 is a possible D gene (5 bases). The CDR3 length is 13 residues. V lost 2 bases and J 8 bases, leaving 12 bases between the germline ends. CDR1 SGHDN and CDR2 FVKESK come from the germline V gene.

V usage is TRBV7-3 and J usage is TRBJ2-3, with D maybe TRBD2 (5 bases). Trimming removed 4 bases at V and 0 bases at J, with 8 bases between. CDR3 length: 14 residues. Germline V gives CDR1 SGHTA, CDR2 FQGTGA. CDR3 residues: CASSSRTSTDTQYF. The CDR3, as DNA: TGTGCCAGCAGCTCCCGGACTAGCACAGATACGCAGTATTTT.

This chain links TRBV28 with TRBJ1-1; 9 bases map to TRBD1. V shed 7 bases and J 1 base; nucleotides not matched to a gene: 10. The germline V gene has CDR1 MDHEN and CDR2 SYDVKM. This CDR3 has 16 residues. The CDR3: CASNLPSDRGNTEAFF. In DNA form, the CDR3 reads TGTGCCAGCAACCTACCTTCGGACAGGGGGAACACTGAAGCTTTCTTT.

This chain connects TRBV9 to TRBJ2-1; TRBD2 aligns across 7 bases. Germline V CDR1 and CDR2: SGDLS, YYNGEE. This CDR3 is 15 amino acids long. Unmatched junction bases numbered 4, after V lost 0 bases and J lost 4 bases. CDR3 sequence (DNA): TGTGCCAGCAGCGTAGCGGGCGGGAGTTACAATGAGCAGTTCTTC. As protein: CASSVAGGSYNEQFF.

The chain joins TRBV6-6 to TRBJ1-2; 11 nucleotides line up with TRBD1. CDR1 is MNHNY, CDR2 SVGAGI, per germline (reference sequence). Trimming cost V 9 bases and J 8 bases; bases outside gene matches: 11. The CDR3 runs 14 residues. The CDR3 spells CASSKGQGAEGYTF. CDR3 DNA sequence: TGTGCCAGTTCTAAAGGACAGGGGGCGGAAGGCTACACCTTC.

The V gene is TRBV11-2, the J gene TRBJ2-1; the match to TRBD2 covers 9 bases. The CDR3 has 18 residues. Trimming took 2 bases from V and 0 from J; bases not matched to a gene: 8. The germline gives CDR1 SGHAT, CDR2 FQNNGV. This CDR3 reads CASSLRLAGSNSYNEQFF. The CDR3, as DNA: TGTGCCAGCAGCTTACGGCTAGCGGGATCGAACTCCTACAATGAGCAGTTCTTC.

The rearrangement uses TRBV19 and TRBJ2-3, with a weak D call TRBD2 (6 bases). Between the trimmed V and J ends, which lost 4 bases and 5 bases, there was a span of 7 bases. Germline loops: CDR1 LNHDA, CDR2 SQIVND (reference sequence). This CDR3 region has 12 residues. The CDR3 protein is CASSTGVDTQYF. The CDR3 DNA sequence: TGTGCCAGTAGTACGGGGGTAGATACGCAGTATTTT.

The rearrangement links TRBV2 to TRBJ1-1, with D tentatively TRBD1 (6 bases). CDR1 is SNHLY, CDR2 FYNNEI, per germline. V shed 8 bases and J shed 8 bases, with 12 bases lying between them. The CDR3 is made up of 11 amino acids. This CDR3 reads CASSPGHEAFF. The CDR3 DNA is TGTGCCAGCTCGCCGGGACACGAAGCTTTCTTT.

This chain links TRBV7-3 with TRBJ2-2, with D perhaps TRBD1 (6 bases). With 5 bases removed from V and 3 bases from J, the gap between germline ends came to 13 bases. The germline CDR1 and CDR2 sequences are SGHTA and FQGTGA. The length of the CDR3 is 15 residues. Here the CDR3 reads CASSRQGFDTGELFF. CDR3 coding DNA: TGTGCCAGCAGCCGTCAGGGGTTCGACACCGGGGAGCTGTTTTTT.

The CDR3 bases are TGCAGCGTTGAAGCGGGGACGGGGGAAGGCTACACCTTC. Amino acids: CSVEAGTGEGYTF. This rearrangement joins TRBV29-1 to TRBJ1-2, with D perhaps TRBD1 (5 bases). The V and J ends lost 1 base and 8 bases respectively, with 14 bases between them. This CDR3 comprises 13 residues. Germline-derived CDR1 and CDR2 are SQVTM and ANQGSEA.

This clone was seen once. V and J are TRBV2 and TRBJ1-1; D unclear. The CDR3 runs to 14 residues. CDR1 SNHLY and CDR2 FYNNEI come from the germline V gene. The ends were cut back, 7 bases at V and 2 bases at J, with 14 bases in the middle. The CDR3 DNA reads as TGTGCCAGCACCCCGATGTGGGCTAACACTGAAGCTTTCTTT. Its protein is CASTPMWANTEAFF.

This clone was counted a few times. The V call is TRBV11-1, the J call TRBJ2-7, with D perhaps matching TRBD1 (6 bases). Between the trimmed V and J ends, which lost 3 bases and 2 bases, there was a span of 8 bases. Germline CDR1 reads SGHAT; CDR2 reads FQDESV (reference sequence). This CDR3 region has 13 residues. The CDR3: CASSFGQTYEQYV. The DNA of the CDR3 is TGTGCCAGCAGCTTCGGACAGACCTACGAGCAGTACGTC.

V gene TRBV4-1 combines with J gene TRBJ1-2, with 7 bases identical to TRBD1. CDR3 length: 13 residues. Trimming at V came to 0 bases and at J to 6 bases, leaving 1 base not matched to a gene. CDR1 and CDR2 from the germline V gene are MGHRA and YSYEKL. CDR3 nucleotides: TGCGCCAGCAGCCAAGAGCAGGGGGATGGCTACACCTTC. Protein product: CASSQEQGDGYTF.

The gene calls are TRBV7-3 and TRBJ2-5, with a possible D match to TRBD2 (6 bases). The CDR3 sequence is 14 residues long. The V gene's germline CDR1 is SGHTA and CDR2 FQGTGA. V lost 4 bases and J lost 2, with 11 bases in between. The CDR3 coding sequence is TGTGCCAGCAGCTCTGCGGGGTCACAAGAGACCCAGTACTTC. Translation: CASSSAGSQETQYF.

This chain joins TRBV4-2 and TRBJ2-1, with D possibly being TRBD1 (6 bases). The CDR3 has 15 residues. V gave up 4 bases and J gave up 12 bases, with 22 bases separating them. CDR1 is LGHNA, CDR2 YNFKEQ, per germline. CDR3 nucleotides: TGTGCCAGCAGCCCCTTCAGGGGCGACCTGCGTGGGCAGTTCTTC. Amino acid sequence: CASSPFRGDLRGQFF.

CDR3 protein: CASRSTGQGGEQYF. The CDR3 region has the DNA TGTGCCAGCAGATCGACGGGACAGGGGGGCGAGCAGTACTTC. The genes are TRBV25-1 and TRBJ2-7; 11 bases line up with TRBD1. This CDR3 has 14 amino acids. Germline lookup yields CDR1 MGHDK and CDR2 SYGVNS. V lost 6 bases and J lost 6; bases outside the gene matches: 7.

This chain links TRBV15 with TRBJ1-1; no firm D call. The CDR3 length is 16 residues. CDR1 LNHNV and CDR2 YYDKDF come from the germline V gene (reference sequence). Trimming cost V 0 bases and J 3 bases, with 14 bases left between them. CDR3 protein: CATSREAGLGYTEAFF. Written as DNA, the CDR3 is TGTGCCACCAGCAGAGAAGCAGGACTAGGGTACACTGAAGCTTTCTTT.

This clone was seen more than once but under ten times. The chain carries TRBV28 and TRBJ1-5; 8 nucleotides align to TRBD1. Germline V gene lookup returns CDR1 MDHEN and CDR2 SYDVKM. V lost 3 bases and J lost 0; bases outside the gene matches: 4. This CDR3 spans 16 amino acids. For the CDR3, the DNA is TGTGCCAGCAGTTTGCGCGACAGGGGTAGCAATCAGCCCCAGCATTTT. It yields the protein CASSLRDRGSNQPQHF.

The J gene is TRBJ2-2, the V gene TRBV27; 9 nucleotides agree with TRBD1. The germline CDR1 and CDR2 sequences are MNHEY and SMNVEV (reference sequence). Germline trimming cut 8 bases from V and 8 bases from J; bases unmatched to any gene: 6. This CDR3 has 13 residues. The CDR3 nucleotides read TGTGCCAGCCGGGACAGGGTTGTAGGGGAGCTGTTTTTT. Protein sequence: CASRDRVVGELFF.

The chain recombines TRBV6-4 with TRBJ2-3, with 7 bases aligning to TRBD2. CDR3 length: 17 amino acids. Unmatched junction bases numbered 11, after V lost 2 bases and J lost 3 bases. The germline V gene has CDR1 MRHNA and CDR2 SNTAGT. As DNA, the CDR3 is TGTGCCAGCAGTGACGGCCCCCCCGACGGGGGGACAGATACGCAGTATTTT. It encodes CASSDGPPDGGTDTQYF.

The V call is TRBV9, the J call TRBJ2-1; 12 nucleotides align to TRBD2. This CDR3 comprises 15 residues. V gave up 0 bases and J gave up 9 bases; unmatched junction bases: 4. Germline CDR1 SGDLS, CDR2 YYNGEE. CDR3 region: CASSVGTSGVGEQFF. CDR3 nucleotides: TGTGCCAGCAGCGTAGGGACTAGCGGGGTGGGTGAGCAGTTCTTC.

This clone was counted a few times. J is TRBJ1-3 and V is TRBV25-1; D call uncertain. This CDR3 contains 11 residues. V was shortened by 4 bases and J by 8 bases, with 6 bases between the two germline ends. CDR1 is MGHDK, CDR2 SYGVNS, per germline. CDR3: CASSVVDTIYF. In DNA, the CDR3 is TGTGCCAGCAGTGTTGTAGACACCATATATTTT. The variable domain in full, with the rest retrieved from reference TRBV25-1 and TRBJ1-3, is EADIYQTPRYLVIGTGKKITLECSQTMGHDKMYWYQQDPGMELHLIHYSYGVNSTEKGDLSSESTVSRIRTEHFPLTLESARPSHTSQYLCASSVVDTIYFGEGSWLTVV.

The rearrangement links TRBV19 to TRBJ2-2; TRBD2 matches at 7 bases. Germline V CDR1 and CDR2: LNHDA, SQIVND (reference sequence). The V segment lost 5 bases and the J segment 4 bases; nucleotides outside the gene matches: 4. There are 14 residues in the CDR3. The chain's CDR3 is CASSSGGGTGELFF. CDR3 sequence (DNA): TGTGCCAGTAGTTCTGGGGGGGGCACCGGGGAGCTGTTTTTT.

The rearrangement uses TRBV6-4 and TRBJ1-5; no firm D call. The germline V gene encodes CDR1 MRHNA and CDR2 SNTAGT. The CDR3 length is 15 residues. The V end was cut by 6 bases, the J end by 2 bases, with 14 bases between. For the CDR3, the DNA is TGTGCCAGCAGCCCAACGGGTCGGGGCAATCAGCCCCAGCATTTT. Its translation is CASSPTGRGNQPQHF.

The rearrangement links TRBV5-1 to TRBJ2-7, with D possibly TRBD2 on 6 matching bases. The germline V gene has CDR1 SGHRS and CDR2 YFSETQ. This CDR3 spans 15 amino acids. Trimming shortened V by 4 bases and J by 0 bases, and 14 bases separated the two germline ends. The CDR3 loop reads CASSPVGTDSYEQYF. CDR3 bases: TGCGCCAGCAGCCCCGTCGGGACTGACTCCTACGAGCAGTACTTC. The full variable domain, rest sourced from reference TRBV5-1 and TRBJ2-7, is KAGVTQTPRYLIKTRGQQVTLSCSPISGHRSVSWYQQTPGQGLQFLFEYFSETQRNKGNFPGRFSGRQFSNSRSEMNVSTLELGDSALYLCASSPVGTDSYEQYFGPGTRLTVT.

The V call is TRBV30, the J call TRBJ1-4; TRBD1 aligns across 8 bases. Germline assignment: CDR1 GTSNPN and CDR2 SVGIG (reference sequence). V trimming: 6 bases; J trimming: 1 base; junction bases outside the gene matches: 7. The CDR3 extends over 15 amino acids. The CDR3: CACNGQGRTNEKLFF. The CDR3 bases are TGTGCCTGTAATGGACAGGGAAGAACTAATGAAAAACTGTTTTTT.

The V gene is TRBV11-2, the J gene TRBJ2-3; D uncertain. CDR1 and CDR2 from the germline V gene are SGHAT and FQNNGV. The V gene lost 2 bases and the J gene lost 0 bases, with 9 bases spanning the gap. This CDR3 spans 15 amino acids. The CDR3 loop is CASSLPRFSTDTQYF. CDR3 nucleotide sequence: TGTGCCAGCAGCTTACCCCGGTTTAGCACAGATACGCAGTATTTT.

The chain employs TRBV28 and TRBJ1-3; 12 bases agree with TRBD1. V shed 8 bases, J shed 8 bases, and the junction held 16 bases outside the gene matches. CDR1 MDHEN and CDR2 SYDVKM come from the germline V gene. The CDR3 is 17 amino acids. CDR3: CASPPKGTGGAVHTIYF. CDR3 DNA: TGTGCCAGCCCTCCAAAAGGGACAGGGGGCGCTGTGCACACCATATATTTT.

V and J are TRBV5-1 and TRBJ1-1, with no clear D. CDR1 and CDR2 (germline): SGHRS, YFSETQ. The CDR3 spans 15 residues. V was trimmed by 0 bases and J by 0 bases, leaving 9 bases between them. CDR3 sequence reads: CASSLEAGMNTEAFF. DNA of the CDR3: TGCGCCAGCAGCTTGGAAGCAGGTATGAACACTGAAGCTTTCTTT.